The 19 T cell receptor beta chains below come from one sample, sequenced in a study of cytomegalovirus exposure and HLA in healthy donors. Amplification used 60 Vbeta primers and 13 Jbeta primers. Libraries were prepared by immunoSEQ multiplex PCR; TCRdb keeps only in-frame clonotypes and omits some of them. The listing contains around 71,000 clones. Sequencing used PBMCs. These receptors were obtained from a woman in her twenties or thirties in good health and CMV-seronegative.

The CDR3 DNA reads as TGTGCCAGCAGCCCTCGTTGGACACCGACAAATCAGCCCCAGCATTTT. It specifies CASSPRWTPTNQPQHF. The chain recombines TRBV28 with TRBJ1-5; D possibly corresponds to TRBD1 (5 bases). CDR1 and CDR2 (germline): MDHEN, SYDVKM. The germline V and J ends were trimmed by 6 bases and 4 bases, with 19 bases remaining between them. The CDR3 has 16 amino acids.

The J gene is TRBJ2-4, the V gene TRBV7-9; 8 positions match TRBD1. Trimming cost V 4 bases and J 8 bases; bases outside gene matches: 10. The CDR3 is 15 amino acids. Germline lookup yields CDR1 SEHNR and CDR2 FQNEAQ (reference sequence). CDR3 nucleotide sequence: TGTGCCAGCAGCTCCATACAGGGGGTTGTAGACATTCAGTACTTC. Amino acid sequence: CASSSIQGVVDIQYF.

The rearrangement uses TRBV14 and TRBJ2-7, with D uncertain. The CDR3 runs 14 residues. The germline V gene encodes CDR1 SGHDN and CDR2 FVKESK. Trimming stripped 4 bases from V and 2 bases from J, with 12 bases between. This CDR3 is CASSRHLATYEQYF. Here the CDR3 DNA reads TGTGCCAGCAGCCGGCACCTTGCCACCTACGAGCAGTACTTC.

The V and J genes are TRBV27 and TRBJ2-5; 8 nucleotides agree with TRBD2. Germline V CDR1 and CDR2: MNHEY, SMNVEV (reference sequence). The CDR3 runs to 15 residues. J was trimmed by 5 bases and V by 2 bases; bases with no gene match: 7. In nucleotides, the CDR3 is TGTGCCAGCAGTTTACTCAGCGGGAGTGTGGAGACCCAGTACTTC. It encodes CASSLLSGSVETQYF.

The chain combines TRBV7-3 with TRBJ2-2; D not resolved. The V end lost 2 bases, the J end lost 3 bases, and 4 bases lay between the germline ends. Germline CDR1 is SGHTA and CDR2 is FQGTGA. The CDR3 has 13 residues. CDR3 protein: CASSLEHTGELFF. In DNA form, the CDR3 reads TGTGCCAGCAGCTTAGAGCACACCGGGGAGCTGTTTTTT.

V usage is TRBV28 and J usage is TRBJ1-5; 11 bases align to TRBD1. The trim removed 6 bases at V and 0 bases at J, leaving 13 bases unmatched. The CDR3 totals 19 residues. The germline V gene encodes CDR1 MDHEN and CDR2 SYDVKM. The CDR3 is CASRVPDRGRPISNQPQHF. The CDR3, as DNA: TGTGCCAGCAGGGTTCCGGACAGGGGGCGACCGATTAGCAATCAGCCCCAGCATTTT.

The DNA of the CDR3 is TGTGCCAGCAGCGTAGGAGCAGGGTTTACCTACGAGCAGTACTTC. This encodes CASSVGAGFTYEQYF. The V gene is TRBV9, the J gene TRBJ2-7; D possibly corresponds to TRBD1 (5 bases). Trimming took off 0 bases at V and 2 bases at J, with 12 bases between the two ends. CDR3 length: 15 residues. Germline CDR1 SGDLS, CDR2 YYNGEE.

The V call is TRBV29-1, the J call TRBJ2-7; D may be TRBD2 (6 bases). The CDR3 spans 13 residues. Germline CDR1 and CDR2: SQVTM and ANQGSEA. Trimming pared 7 bases from V and 6 bases from J, leaving 19 bases between. The CDR3 loop is CSAGASIGGEQYF. For the CDR3, the DNA is TGCAGCGCCGGGGCTAGCATCGGGGGCGAGCAGTACTTC.

The rearrangement uses TRBV29-1 and TRBJ2-7; possibly TRBD1 for D (6 bases). The CDR3 loop spans 14 amino acids. The V end lost 6 bases, the J end lost 0 bases, and 15 bases lay between the germline ends. Germline V CDR1 and CDR2: SQVTM, ANQGSEA. The CDR3 loop reads CSVSFDRSSYEQYF. The CDR3 nucleotides are TGCAGCGTCTCGTTCGACAGGAGCTCCTACGAGCAGTACTTC.

The chain carries TRBV5-5 and TRBJ2-7; TRBD1 matches at 10 bases. The V gene's germline CDR1 is SGHKS and CDR2 YYEKEE (reference sequence). The J segment lost 2 bases and the V segment lost 4 bases, leaving 6 bases of the junction unmatched. The CDR3 totals 15 residues. In DNA, the CDR3 is TGTGCCAGCAGCACCACCGGGACAGGGGCCTACGAGCAGTACTTC. It translates to CASSTTGTGAYEQYF. Supplemented by reference TRBV5-5 and TRBJ2-7, the full variable domain reads DAGVTQSPTHLIKTRGQQVTLRCSPISGHKSVSWYQQVLGQGPQFIFQYYEKEERGRGNFPDRFSARQFPNYSSELNVNALLLGDSALYLCASSTTGTGAYEQYFGPGTRLTVT.

Regarding this clone: One end of the junction fails to match germline, which may point to a read error. The chain is built from TRBV30 and TRBJ1-1; no firm D call. The CDR3 is made up of 15 amino acids. Germline loops: CDR1 GTSNPN, CDR2 SVGIG (reference sequence). In nucleotides, the CDR3 is TGTGCCGGGAGTGTATACAGCCTAAAGAACACTGAAGCTTTCTTT. Its protein product is CAGSVYSLKNTEAFF. The variable domain in full, completed from reference TRBV30 and TRBJ1-1, reads SQTIHQWPATLVQPVGSPLSLECTVEGTSNPNLYWYRQAAGRGLQLLFYSVGIGQISSEVPQNLSASRPQDRQFILSSKKLLLSDSGFYLCAGSVYSLKNTEAFFGQGTRLTVV.

The V gene is TRBV11-2, the J gene TRBJ1-4; TRBD1 matches at 7 bases. Trimming cost V 4 bases and J 8 bases; bases outside gene matches: 7. The CDR3 extends over 14 amino acids. CDR1 and CDR2 (germline): SGHAT, FQNNGV. The CDR3 here is CASSSTTGREKLFF. The CDR3 DNA reads as TGTGCCAGCAGCTCTACGACAGGGAGAGAAAAACTGTTTTTT. Complete variable domain (other parts from reference TRBV11-2 and TRBJ1-4): EAGVAQSPRYKIIEKRQSVAFWCNPISGHATLYWYQQILGQGPKLLIQFQNNGVVDDSQLPKDRFSAERLKGVDSTLKIQPAKLEDSAVYLCASSSTTGREKLFFGSGTQLSVL.

V is TRBV5-1 and J is TRBJ2-5; the D is unclear. V was shortened by 2 bases and J by 5 bases, with 7 bases between the two germline ends. Germline assignment: CDR1 SGHRS and CDR2 YFSETQ. This CDR3 contains 12 residues. The CDR3 region is CASSFKRETQYF. CDR3 DNA: TGCGCCAGCAGCTTTAAACGGGAGACCCAGTACTTC. Drawing the rest from reference TRBV5-1 and TRBJ2-5, the complete variable domain is KAGVTQTPRYLIKTRGQQVTLSCSPISGHRSVSWYQQTPGQGLQFLFEYFSETQRNKGNFPGRFSGRQFSNSRSEMNVSTLELGDSALYLCASSFKRETQYFGPGTRLLVL.

V gene TRBV9 combines with J gene TRBJ2-3; TRBD2 agrees at 7 bases. The germline V gene has CDR1 SGDLS and CDR2 YYNGEE. The CDR3 runs 16 residues. V shed 1 base, J shed 3 bases, and the junction held 8 bases outside the gene matches. The CDR3 reads CASSVWAGVRTDTQYF. For the CDR3, the DNA is TGTGCCAGCAGCGTATGGGCGGGAGTTAGGACAGATACGCAGTATTTT.

This chain connects TRBV18 to TRBJ2-3; D uncertain. Deletions cut 3 bases from V and 6 bases from J, with 13 bases between. The CDR3 is made up of 14 amino acids. From germline, CDR1 is KGHSH and CDR2 LQKENI. CDR3 region: CASSPNGVADTQYF. The CDR3, as DNA: TGTGCCAGCTCACCGAACGGAGTTGCCGATACGCAGTATTTT.

This chain connects TRBV5-6 to TRBJ2-7; 11 bases fit TRBD1. This CDR3 is 15 amino acids long. Germline CDR1 is SGHDT and CDR2 is YYEEEE. J gave up 5 bases and V 2 bases, and 6 bases lay outside the gene matches. The CDR3 DNA reads TGTGCCAGCAGCTTTTTCAGGACAGGGGGCAACGAGCAGTACTTC. This gives the protein CASSFFRTGGNEQYF.

V and J are TRBV29-1 and TRBJ1-5; D is uncertain. Germline V gene data show CDR1 as SQVTM and CDR2 as ANQGSEA. This CDR3 spans 13 amino acids. Trimming removed 4 bases from V and 0 bases from J, with 7 bases in between. The CDR3 sequence: CSVGPNSNQPQHF. The CDR3 bases are TGCAGCGTTGGTCCAAATAGCAATCAGCCCCAGCATTTT.

This rearrangement joins TRBV11-2 to TRBJ2-1, with D tentatively TRBD1 (6 bases). V lost 5 bases and J lost 5, with 13 bases in between. Germline V lookup: CDR1 SGHAT, CDR2 FQNNGV. There are 14 residues in the CDR3. In DNA form, the CDR3 reads TGTGCCAGCAGCCCCGAGTGGGACAACAATGAGCAGTTCTTC. As protein: CASSPEWDNNEQFF.

The genes are TRBV6-5 and TRBJ1-2, with D perhaps TRBD1 (5 bases). The CDR3 contains 12 residues. The V end lost 5 bases, the J end lost 6 bases, and 10 bases lay between the germline ends. CDR1 and CDR2 (germline): MNHEY, SVGAGI. CDR3: CASSRRADGYTF. CDR3 nucleotide sequence: TGTGCCAGCAGTCGCAGGGCCGATGGCTACACCTTC.